This T cell receptor (beta chain) was obtained from a study of response to subunit inactivated influenza vaccine. Worth noting for this clonotype: Its antigen is undetermined.

Trimming pared 5 bases from V and 2 bases from J, leaving 11 bases between. CDR1 SGHRS and CDR2 YFSETQ come from the germline V gene. CDR3 size: 13 residues. The study's findings and limits: Each seasonal influenza vaccination, the authors suggested, recruits few new T cells.

Via MiXCR, TCRdb re-called the RT-PCR reads, giving one row per CDR3 protein. The repertoire holds about 520,000 distinct CDR3 sequences, with around 7.9% as singletons. The J gene is TRBJ2-7, the V gene TRBV5-1; D gene ambiguous. This sequence originates from a man between 50 and 69 years old who received an inactivated influenza vaccine. The sample consisted of PBMCs from blood, taken less than 30 months after vaccination. In nucleotides, the CDR3 is TGCGCCAGCAGGTCCAGGTTAACCTACGAGCAGTACTTC. Its protein is CASRSRLTYEQYF.